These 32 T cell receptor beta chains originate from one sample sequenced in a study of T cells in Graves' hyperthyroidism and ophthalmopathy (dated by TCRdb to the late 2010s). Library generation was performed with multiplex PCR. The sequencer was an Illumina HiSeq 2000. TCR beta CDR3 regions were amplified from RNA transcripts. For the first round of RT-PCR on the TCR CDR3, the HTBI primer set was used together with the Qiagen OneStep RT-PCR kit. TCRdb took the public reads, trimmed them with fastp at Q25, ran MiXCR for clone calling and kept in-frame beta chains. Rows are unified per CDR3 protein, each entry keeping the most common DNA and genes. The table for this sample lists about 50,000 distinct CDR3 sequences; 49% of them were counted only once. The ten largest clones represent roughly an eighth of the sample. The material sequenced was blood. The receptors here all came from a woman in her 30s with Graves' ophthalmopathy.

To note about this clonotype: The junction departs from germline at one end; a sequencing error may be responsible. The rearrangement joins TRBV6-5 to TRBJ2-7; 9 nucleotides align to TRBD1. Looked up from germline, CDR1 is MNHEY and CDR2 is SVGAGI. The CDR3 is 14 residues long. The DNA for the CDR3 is TGTGCCAGCAAGCGGGGACAGGGTACCTACGAGCAGAACTTC. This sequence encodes CASKRGQGTYEQNF.

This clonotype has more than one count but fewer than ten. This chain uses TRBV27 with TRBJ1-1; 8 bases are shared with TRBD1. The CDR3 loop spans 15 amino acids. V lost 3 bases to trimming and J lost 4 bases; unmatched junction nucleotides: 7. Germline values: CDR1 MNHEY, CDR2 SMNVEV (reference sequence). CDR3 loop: CASSFQQGGATEAFF. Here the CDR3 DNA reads TGTGCCAGCAGTTTCCAACAGGGGGGAGCCACTGAAGCTTTCTTT.

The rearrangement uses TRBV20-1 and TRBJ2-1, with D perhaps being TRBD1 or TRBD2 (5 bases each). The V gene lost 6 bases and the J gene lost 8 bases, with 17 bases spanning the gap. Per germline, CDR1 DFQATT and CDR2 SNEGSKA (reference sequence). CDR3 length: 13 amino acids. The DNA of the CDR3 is TGCAGTGCCGGACTTGGGACCTTTTATGAGCAGTTCTTC. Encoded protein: CSAGLGTFYEQFF.

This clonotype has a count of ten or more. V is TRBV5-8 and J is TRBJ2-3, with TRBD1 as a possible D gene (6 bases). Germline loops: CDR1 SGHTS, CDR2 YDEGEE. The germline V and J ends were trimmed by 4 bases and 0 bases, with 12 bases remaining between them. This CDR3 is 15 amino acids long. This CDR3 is CASSIRDTSTDTQYF. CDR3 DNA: TGTGCCAGCAGCATCCGGGACACGAGCACAGATACGCAGTATTTT.

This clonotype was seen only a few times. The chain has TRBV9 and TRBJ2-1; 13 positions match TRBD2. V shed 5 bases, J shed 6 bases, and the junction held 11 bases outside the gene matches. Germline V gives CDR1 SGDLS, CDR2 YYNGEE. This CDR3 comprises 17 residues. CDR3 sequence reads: CASSLDGTSGKSNEQFF. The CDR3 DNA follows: TGTGCCAGCAGTTTAGACGGGACTAGCGGGAAGTCCAATGAGCAGTTCTTC.

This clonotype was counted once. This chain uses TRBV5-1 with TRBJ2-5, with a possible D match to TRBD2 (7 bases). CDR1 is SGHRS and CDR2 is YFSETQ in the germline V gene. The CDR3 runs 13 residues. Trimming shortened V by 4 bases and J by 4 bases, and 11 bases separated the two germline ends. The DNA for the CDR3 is TGCGCCAGCAGCAGGGGAGGGGGAGAGACCCAGTACTTC. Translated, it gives CASSRGGGETQYF.

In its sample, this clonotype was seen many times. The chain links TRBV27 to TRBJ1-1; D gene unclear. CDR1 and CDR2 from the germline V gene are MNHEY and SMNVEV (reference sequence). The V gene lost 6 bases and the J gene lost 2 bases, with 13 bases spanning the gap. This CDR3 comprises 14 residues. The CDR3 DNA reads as TGTGCCAGCAGGACTACAGCGTACAACACTGAAGCTTTCTTT. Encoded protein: CASRTTAYNTEAFF.

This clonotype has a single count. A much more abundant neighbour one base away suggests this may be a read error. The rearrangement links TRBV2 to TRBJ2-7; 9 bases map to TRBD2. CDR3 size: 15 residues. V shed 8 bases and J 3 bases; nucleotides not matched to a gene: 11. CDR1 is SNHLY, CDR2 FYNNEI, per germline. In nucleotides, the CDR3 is TGTGCCAGCGGCCCTCCAGAACTAGCGGGCTACGAGCAGTACTTC. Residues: CASGPPELAGYEQYF.

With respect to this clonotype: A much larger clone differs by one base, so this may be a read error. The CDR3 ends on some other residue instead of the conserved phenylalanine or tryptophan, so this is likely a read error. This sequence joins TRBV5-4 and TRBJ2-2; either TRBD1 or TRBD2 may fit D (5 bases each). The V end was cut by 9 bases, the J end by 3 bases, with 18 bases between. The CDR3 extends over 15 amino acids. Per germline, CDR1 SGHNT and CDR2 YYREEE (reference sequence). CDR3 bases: TGTGCCACCACGCCGGGACCGACGCACACCGGGGAGCTGTTTTTG. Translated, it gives CATTPGPTHTGELFL.

The CDR3 sequence: CASSEGQSEAEAFF. The CDR3 DNA is TGTGCCAGCAGCGAGGGACAGTCGGAAGCTGAAGCTTTCTTT. The chain employs TRBV7-9 and TRBJ1-1; 7 bases line up with TRBD1. The V segment lost 5 bases and the J segment 6 bases; nucleotides outside the gene matches: 9. This CDR3 region has 14 residues. Germline assignment: CDR1 SEHNR and CDR2 FQNEAQ (reference sequence).

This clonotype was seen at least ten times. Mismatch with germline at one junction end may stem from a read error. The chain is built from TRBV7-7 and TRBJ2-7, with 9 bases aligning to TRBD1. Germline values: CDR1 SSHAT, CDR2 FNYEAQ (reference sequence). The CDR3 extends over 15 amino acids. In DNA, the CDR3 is TGTGCTAGCAGCTTTGGACAGGGGATGGCCTACGAGCAGTACTTC. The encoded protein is CASSFGQGMAYEQYF.

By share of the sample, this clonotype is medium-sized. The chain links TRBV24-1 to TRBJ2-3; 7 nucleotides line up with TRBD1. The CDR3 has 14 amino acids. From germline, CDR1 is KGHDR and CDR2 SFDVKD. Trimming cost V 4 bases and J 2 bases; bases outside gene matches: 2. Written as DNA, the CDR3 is TGTGCCACCAGTGAGGACAGGACCACAGATACGCAGTATTTT. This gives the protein CATSEDRTTDTQYF.

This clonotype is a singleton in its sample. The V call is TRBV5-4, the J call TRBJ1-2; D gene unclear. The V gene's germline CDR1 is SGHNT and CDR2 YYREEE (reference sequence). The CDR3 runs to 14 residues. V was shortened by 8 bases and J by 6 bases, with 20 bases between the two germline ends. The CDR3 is CASRRGTGGHGYTF. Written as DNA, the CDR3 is TGTGCCAGTCGGCGGGGAACGGGTGGGCATGGCTACACCTTC.

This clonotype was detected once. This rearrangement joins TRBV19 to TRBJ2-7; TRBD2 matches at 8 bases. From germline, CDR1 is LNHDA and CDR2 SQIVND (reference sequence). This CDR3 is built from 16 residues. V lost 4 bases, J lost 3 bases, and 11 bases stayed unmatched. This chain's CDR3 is CASSRRILADHYEQYF. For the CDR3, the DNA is TGTGCCAGTAGTAGACGGATACTAGCGGATCACTACGAGCAGTACTTC.

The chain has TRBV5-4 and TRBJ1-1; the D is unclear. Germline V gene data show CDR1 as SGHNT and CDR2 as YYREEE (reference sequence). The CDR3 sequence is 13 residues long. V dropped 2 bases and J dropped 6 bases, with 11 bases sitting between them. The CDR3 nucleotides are TGTGCCAGCAGCTTAGAGACGGGTTCTGAAGCTTTCTTT. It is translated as CASSLETGSEAFF.

CDR3 sequence (DNA): TGTGCCAGCGGCGGTAGCTCCTACGAGCAGTACGTC. Translating gives CASGGSSYEQYV. The chain couples TRBV7-3 to TRBJ2-7; D is uncertain. V lost 8 bases to trimming and J lost 0 bases, with 8 bases between them. Germline lookup yields CDR1 SGHTA and CDR2 FQGTGA. The CDR3 is 12 amino acids.

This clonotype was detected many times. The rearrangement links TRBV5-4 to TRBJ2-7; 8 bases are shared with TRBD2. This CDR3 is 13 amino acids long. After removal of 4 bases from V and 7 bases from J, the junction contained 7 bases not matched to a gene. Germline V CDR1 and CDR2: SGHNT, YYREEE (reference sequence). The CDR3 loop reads CASSPAGGREQYF. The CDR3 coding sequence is TGTGCCAGCAGCCCGGCGGGAGGCCGAGAGCAGTACTTC.

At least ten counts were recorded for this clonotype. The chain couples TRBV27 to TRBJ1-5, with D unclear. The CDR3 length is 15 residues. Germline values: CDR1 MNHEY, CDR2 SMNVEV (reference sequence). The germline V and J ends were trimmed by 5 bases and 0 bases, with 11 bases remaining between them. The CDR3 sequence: CASSQGPYSNQPQHF. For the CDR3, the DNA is TGTGCCAGCAGTCAAGGACCGTATAGCAATCAGCCCCAGCATTTT.

CDR3 nucleotides: TGTGCCAGCAGCTTTGACGGGACTAGCGGTTACAATGAGCAGTTCTTC. Its translation: CASSFDGTSGYNEQFF. The chain joins TRBV7-3 to TRBJ2-1, with TRBD2 matching 11 bases. Germline CDR1 and CDR2: SGHTA and FQGTGA. The CDR3 covers 16 residues. With 3 bases clipped from V and 4 bases from J, the junction kept 5 bases outside the gene matches. The full variable domain, rest sourced from reference TRBV7-3 and TRBJ2-1, is GAGVSQTPSNKVTEKGKYVELRCDPISGHTALYWYRQSLGQGPEFLIYFQGTGAADDSGLPNDRFFAVRPEGSVSTLKIQRTERGDSAVYLCASSFDGTSGYNEQFFGPGTRLTVL.

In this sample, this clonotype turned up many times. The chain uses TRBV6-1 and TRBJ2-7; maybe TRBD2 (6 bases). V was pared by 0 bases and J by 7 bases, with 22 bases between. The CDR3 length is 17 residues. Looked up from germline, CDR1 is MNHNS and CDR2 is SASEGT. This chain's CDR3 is CASSEAAGNPQAEEQYF. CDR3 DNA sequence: TGTGCCAGCAGTGAAGCGGCGGGAAACCCTCAGGCCGAAGAGCAGTACTTC.

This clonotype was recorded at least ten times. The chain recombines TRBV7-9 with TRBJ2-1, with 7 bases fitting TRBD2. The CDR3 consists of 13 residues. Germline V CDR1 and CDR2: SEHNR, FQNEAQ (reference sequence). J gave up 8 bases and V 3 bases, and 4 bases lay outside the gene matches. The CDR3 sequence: CASSFRLADEQFF. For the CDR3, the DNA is TGTGCCAGCAGCTTTCGACTAGCAGATGAGCAGTTCTTC. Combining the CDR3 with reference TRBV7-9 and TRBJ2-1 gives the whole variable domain DTGVSQNPRHKITKRGQNVTFRCDPISEHNRLYWYRQTLGQGPEFLTYFQNEAQLEKSRLLSDRFSAERPKGSFSTLEIQRTEQGDSAMYLCASSFRLADEQFFGPGTRLTVL.

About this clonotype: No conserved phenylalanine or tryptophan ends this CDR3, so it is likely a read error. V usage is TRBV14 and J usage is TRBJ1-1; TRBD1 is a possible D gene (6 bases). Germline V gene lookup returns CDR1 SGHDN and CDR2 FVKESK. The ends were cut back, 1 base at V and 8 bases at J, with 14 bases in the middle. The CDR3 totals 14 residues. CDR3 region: CASSQVGGGTEAFC. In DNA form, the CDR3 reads TGTGCCAGCAGCCAAGTAGGGGGGGGCACGGAAGCTTTCTGT.

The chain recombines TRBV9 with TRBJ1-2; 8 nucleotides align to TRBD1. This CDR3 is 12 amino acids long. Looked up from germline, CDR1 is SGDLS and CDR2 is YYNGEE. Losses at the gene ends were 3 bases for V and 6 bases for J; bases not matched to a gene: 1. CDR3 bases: TGTGCCAGCAGCGGGACAGGGCATGGCTACACCTTC. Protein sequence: CASSGTGHGYTF.

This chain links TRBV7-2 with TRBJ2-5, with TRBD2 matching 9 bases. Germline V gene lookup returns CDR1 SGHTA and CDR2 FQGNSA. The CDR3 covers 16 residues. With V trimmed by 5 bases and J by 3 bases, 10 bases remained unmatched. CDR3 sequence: CASSPRIAGVEETQYF. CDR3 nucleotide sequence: TGTGCCAGCAGCCCCCGAATAGCGGGGGTGGAAGAGACCCAGTACTTC.

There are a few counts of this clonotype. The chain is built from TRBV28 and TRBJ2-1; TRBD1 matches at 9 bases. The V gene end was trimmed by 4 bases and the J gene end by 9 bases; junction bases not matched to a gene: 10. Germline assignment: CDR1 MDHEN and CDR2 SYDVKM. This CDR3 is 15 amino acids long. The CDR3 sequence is CASSYGTGGFGEQFF. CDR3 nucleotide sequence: TGTGCCAGCAGTTACGGCACAGGGGGCTTTGGTGAGCAGTTCTTC.

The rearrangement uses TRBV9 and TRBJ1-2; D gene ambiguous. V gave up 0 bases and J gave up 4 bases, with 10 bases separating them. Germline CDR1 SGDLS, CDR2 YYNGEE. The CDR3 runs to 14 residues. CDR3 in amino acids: CASSVGSSTYGYTF. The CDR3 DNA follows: TGTGCCAGCAGCGTAGGTTCGTCTACCTATGGCTACACCTTC. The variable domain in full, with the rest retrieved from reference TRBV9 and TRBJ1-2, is DSGVTQTPKHLITATGQRVTLRCSPRSGDLSVYWYQQSLDQGLQFLIQYYNGEERAKGNILERFSAQQFPDLHSELNLSSLELGDSALYFCASSVGSSTYGYTFGSGTRLTVV.

The CDR3 DNA reads as TGTGCCATCAGTGAGGGAACAGGGAACACTGAAGCTTTCTTT. Protein: CAISEGTGNTEAFF. This chain joins TRBV10-3 and TRBJ1-1; weak D call: TRBD1 (5 bases). The CDR3 sequence is 14 residues long. Per germline, CDR1 ENHRY and CDR2 SYGVKD. The V and J ends lost 2 bases and 1 base respectively, with 8 bases between them.

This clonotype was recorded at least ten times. The CDR3 spells CASRREPGNNEKLFF. The CDR3 DNA reads as TGTGCCAGCAGGAGGGAACCGGGGAACAATGAAAAACTGTTTTTT. The chain employs TRBV2 and TRBJ1-4; D is ambiguous. Trimming pared 6 bases from V and 5 bases from J, leaving 16 bases between. Germline assignment: CDR1 SNHLY and CDR2 FYNNEI. CDR3 length equals 15 residues.

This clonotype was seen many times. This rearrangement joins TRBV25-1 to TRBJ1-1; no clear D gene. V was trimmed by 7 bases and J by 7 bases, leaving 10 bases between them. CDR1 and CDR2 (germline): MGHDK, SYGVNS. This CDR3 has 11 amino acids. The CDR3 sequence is CASNSGGEAFF. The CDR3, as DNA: TGTGCCAGCAATTCGGGCGGTGAAGCTTTCTTT.

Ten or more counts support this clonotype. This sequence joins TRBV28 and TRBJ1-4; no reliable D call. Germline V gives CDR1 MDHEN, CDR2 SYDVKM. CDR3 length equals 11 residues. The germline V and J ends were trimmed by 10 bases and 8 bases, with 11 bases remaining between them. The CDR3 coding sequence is TGTGCCATAGATAATAGGGAAAAACTGTTTTTT. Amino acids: CAIDNREKLFF.

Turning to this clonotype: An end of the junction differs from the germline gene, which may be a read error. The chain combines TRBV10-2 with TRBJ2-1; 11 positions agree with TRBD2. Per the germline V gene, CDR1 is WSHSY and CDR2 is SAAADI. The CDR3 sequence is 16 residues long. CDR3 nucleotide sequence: TGTGCCAGCCGCTTCGATAGCGGGAGGGCCTACAATGAGCAGTTCTTC. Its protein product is CASRFDSGRAYNEQFF.

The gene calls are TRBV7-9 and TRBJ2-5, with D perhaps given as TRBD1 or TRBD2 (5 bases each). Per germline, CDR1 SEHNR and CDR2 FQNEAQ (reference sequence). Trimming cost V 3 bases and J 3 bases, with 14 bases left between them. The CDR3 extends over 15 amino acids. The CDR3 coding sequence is TGTGCCAGCAGCTTGGGGGTGGGGATTGAAGAGACCCAGTACTTC. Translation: CASSLGVGIEETQYF.